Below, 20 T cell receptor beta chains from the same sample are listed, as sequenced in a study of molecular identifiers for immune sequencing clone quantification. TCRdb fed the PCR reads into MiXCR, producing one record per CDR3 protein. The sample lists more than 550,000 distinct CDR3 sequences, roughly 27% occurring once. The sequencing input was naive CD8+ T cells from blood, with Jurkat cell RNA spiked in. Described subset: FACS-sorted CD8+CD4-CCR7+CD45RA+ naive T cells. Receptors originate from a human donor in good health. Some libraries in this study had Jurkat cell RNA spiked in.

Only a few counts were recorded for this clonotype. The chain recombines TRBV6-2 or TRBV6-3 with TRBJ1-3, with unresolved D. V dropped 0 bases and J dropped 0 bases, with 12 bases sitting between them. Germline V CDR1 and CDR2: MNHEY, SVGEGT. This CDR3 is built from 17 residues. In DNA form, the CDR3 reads TGTGCCAGCAGTTACTCGATCACCAGCTACTCTGGAAACACCATATATTTT. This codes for CASSYSITSYSGNTIYF.

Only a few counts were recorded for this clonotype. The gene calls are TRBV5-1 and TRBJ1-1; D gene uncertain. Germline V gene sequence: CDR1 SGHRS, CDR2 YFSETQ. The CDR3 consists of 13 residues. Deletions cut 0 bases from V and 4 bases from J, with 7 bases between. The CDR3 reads CASSLDLFTEAFF. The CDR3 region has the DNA TGCGCCAGCAGCTTGGATTTGTTCACTGAAGCTTTCTTT.

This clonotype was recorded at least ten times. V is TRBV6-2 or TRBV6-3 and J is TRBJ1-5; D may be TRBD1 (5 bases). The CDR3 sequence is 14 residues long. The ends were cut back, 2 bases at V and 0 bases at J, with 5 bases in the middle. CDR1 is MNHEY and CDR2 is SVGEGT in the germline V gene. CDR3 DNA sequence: TGTGCCAGCAGTTACAGGGGTAGCAATCAGCCCCAGCATTTT. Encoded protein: CASSYRGSNQPQHF.

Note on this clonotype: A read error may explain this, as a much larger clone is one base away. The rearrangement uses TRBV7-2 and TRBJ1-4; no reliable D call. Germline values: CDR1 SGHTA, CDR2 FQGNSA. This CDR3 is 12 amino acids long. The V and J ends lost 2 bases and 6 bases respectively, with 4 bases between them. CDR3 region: CASSLKDEKLFF. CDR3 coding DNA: TGTGCCAGCAGCTTAAAGGATGAAAAACTGTTTTTT.

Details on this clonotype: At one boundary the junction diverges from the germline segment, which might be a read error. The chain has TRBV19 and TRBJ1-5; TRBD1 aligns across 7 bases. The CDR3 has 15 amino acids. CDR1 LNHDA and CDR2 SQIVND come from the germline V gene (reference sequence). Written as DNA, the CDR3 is TGTGCCAGTAGTATAGTTTGGACAGGAGGTCAGCCCGAGCATTTT. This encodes CASSIVWTGGQPEHF.

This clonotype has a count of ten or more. The CDR3 sequence: CASSVGHNPYEQYF. CDR3 DNA sequence: TGTGCCAGCAGTGTAGGGCATAACCCCTACGAGCAGTACTTC. The chain combines TRBV2 with TRBJ2-7; no clear D gene. Germline CDR1 is SNHLY and CDR2 is FYNNEI. The CDR3 has 14 residues. V dropped 4 bases and J dropped 2 bases, with 12 bases sitting between them.

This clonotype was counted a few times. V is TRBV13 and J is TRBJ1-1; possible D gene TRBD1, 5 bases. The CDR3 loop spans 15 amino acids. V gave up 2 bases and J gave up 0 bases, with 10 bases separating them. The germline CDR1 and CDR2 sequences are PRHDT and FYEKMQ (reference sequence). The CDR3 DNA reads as TGTGCCAGCAGCTTAAAGGGGATCGTGAACACTGAAGCTTTCTTT. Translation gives CASSLKGIVNTEAFF.

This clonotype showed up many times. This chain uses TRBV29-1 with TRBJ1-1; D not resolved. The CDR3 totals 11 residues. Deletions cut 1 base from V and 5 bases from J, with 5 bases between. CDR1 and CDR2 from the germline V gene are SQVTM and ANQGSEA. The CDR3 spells CSVEGLTEAFF. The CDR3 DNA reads TGCAGCGTTGAAGGGCTGACTGAAGCTTTCTTT.

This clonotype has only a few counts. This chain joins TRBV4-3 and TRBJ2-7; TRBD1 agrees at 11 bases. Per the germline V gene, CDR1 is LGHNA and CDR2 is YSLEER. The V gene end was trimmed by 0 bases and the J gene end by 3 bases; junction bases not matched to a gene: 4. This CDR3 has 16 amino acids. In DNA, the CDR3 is TGCGCCAGCAGCCAAGATCGGACAGGGGGCATCTACGAGCAGTACTTC. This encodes CASSQDRTGGIYEQYF.

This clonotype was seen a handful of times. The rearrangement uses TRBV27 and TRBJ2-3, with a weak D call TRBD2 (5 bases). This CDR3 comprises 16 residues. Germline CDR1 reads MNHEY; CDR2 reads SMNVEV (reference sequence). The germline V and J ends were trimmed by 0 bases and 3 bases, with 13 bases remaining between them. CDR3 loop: CASSLSLLIATDTQYF. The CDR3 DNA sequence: TGTGCCAGCAGTTTATCCCTCTTAATAGCGACAGATACGCAGTATTTT.

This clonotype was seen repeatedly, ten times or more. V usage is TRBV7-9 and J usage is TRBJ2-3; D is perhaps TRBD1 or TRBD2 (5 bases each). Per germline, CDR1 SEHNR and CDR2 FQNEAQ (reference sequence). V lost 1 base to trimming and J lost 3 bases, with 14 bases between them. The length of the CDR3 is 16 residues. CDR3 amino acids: CASSLGGFLPTDTQYF. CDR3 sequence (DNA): TGTGCCAGCAGCTTAGGGGGGTTTTTACCAACAGATACGCAGTATTTT.

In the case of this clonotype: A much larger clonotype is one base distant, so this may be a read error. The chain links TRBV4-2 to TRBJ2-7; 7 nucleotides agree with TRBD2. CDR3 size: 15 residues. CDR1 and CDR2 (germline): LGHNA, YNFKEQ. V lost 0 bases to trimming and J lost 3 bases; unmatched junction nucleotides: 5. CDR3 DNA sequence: TGTGCCAGCAGCCAAGAAACTAGCGAGAGCTACGAGCAGTACTTC. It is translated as CASSQETSESYEQYF.

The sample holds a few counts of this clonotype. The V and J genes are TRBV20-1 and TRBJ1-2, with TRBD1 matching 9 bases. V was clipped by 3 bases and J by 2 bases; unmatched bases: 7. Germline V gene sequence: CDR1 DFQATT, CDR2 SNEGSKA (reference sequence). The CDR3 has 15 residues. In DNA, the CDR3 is TGCAGTGCTAGGCCCAACAGGGGGCCGAACTATGGCTACACCTTC. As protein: CSARPNRGPNYGYTF.

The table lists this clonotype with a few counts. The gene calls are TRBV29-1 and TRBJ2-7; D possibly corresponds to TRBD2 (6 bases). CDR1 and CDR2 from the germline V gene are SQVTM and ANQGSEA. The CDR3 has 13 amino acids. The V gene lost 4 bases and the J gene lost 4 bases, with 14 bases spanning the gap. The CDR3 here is CSVVGGKHYEQYF. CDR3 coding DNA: TGCAGCGTTGTCGGGGGAAAGCATTACGAGCAGTACTTC.

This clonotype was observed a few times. CDR3 protein: CASSLDPGQGKNEQFF. The DNA of the CDR3 is TGTGCCAGCAGCTTGGACCCGGGACAGGGTAAAAATGAGCAGTTCTTC. The chain is built from TRBV11-2 and TRBJ2-1; 9 bases are shared with TRBD1. The germline V gene encodes CDR1 SGHAT and CDR2 FQNNGV. CDR3 length equals 16 residues. Germline trimming cut 3 bases from V and 7 bases from J; bases unmatched to any gene: 10.

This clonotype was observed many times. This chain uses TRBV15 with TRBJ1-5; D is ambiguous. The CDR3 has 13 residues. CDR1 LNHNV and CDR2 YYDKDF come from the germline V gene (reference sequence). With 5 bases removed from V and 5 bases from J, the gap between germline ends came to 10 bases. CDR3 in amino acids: CATSSRRDQPQHF. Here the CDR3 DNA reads TGTGCCACCAGCTCCCGGCGGGATCAGCCCCAGCATTTT.

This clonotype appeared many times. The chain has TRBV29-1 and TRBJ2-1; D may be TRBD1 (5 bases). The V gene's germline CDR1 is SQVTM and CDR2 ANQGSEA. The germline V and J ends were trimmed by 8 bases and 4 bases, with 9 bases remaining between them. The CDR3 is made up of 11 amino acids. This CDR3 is CSSRDYNEQFF. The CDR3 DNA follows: TGCAGCTCCAGGGATTACAATGAGCAGTTCTTC.

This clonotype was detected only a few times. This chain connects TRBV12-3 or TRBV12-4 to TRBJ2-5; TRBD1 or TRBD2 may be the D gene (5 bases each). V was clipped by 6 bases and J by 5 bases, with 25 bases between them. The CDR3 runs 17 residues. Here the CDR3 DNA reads TGTGCCAGCAGACAACCGAGGGGAACGGACGGTGGGGAGACCCAGTACTTC. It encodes CASRQPRGTDGGETQYF.

The CDR3 DNA reads as TGTGCCAGCAGTTTAATCGGACAGCAAAATGAAAAACTGTTTTTT. Amino acids: CASSLIGQQNEKLFF. The chain recombines TRBV27 with TRBJ1-4; possible D gene TRBD1, 6 bases. There are 15 residues in the CDR3. Germline CDR1 reads MNHEY; CDR2 reads SMNVEV (reference sequence). V lost 2 bases and J lost 5, with 12 bases in between.

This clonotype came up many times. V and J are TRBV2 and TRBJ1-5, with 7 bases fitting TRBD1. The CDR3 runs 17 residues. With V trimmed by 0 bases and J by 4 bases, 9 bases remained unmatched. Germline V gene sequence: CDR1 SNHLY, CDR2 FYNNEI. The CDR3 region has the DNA TGTGCCAGCAGTGAAGCAGGTTACAGGGGTCAGAATCAGCCCCAGCATTTT. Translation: CASSEAGYRGQNQPQHF.